This T cell receptor beta chain was sequenced in a study of T cell responses to AZD1222 COVID-19 vaccine. Regarding the study as a whole: Increases in Spike-specific TCR breadth and depth were seen after two AZD1222 doses. Nearly half of unique spike-specific TCRs reportedly avoided B.1.351 and B.1.1.7 mutated regions. Repertoires were obtained only post-peak T cell response.

Germline V gene sequence: CDR1 LNHDA, CDR2 SQIVND (reference sequence). V trimming: 3 bases; J trimming: 0 bases; junction bases outside the gene matches: 14. CDR3 length: 20 amino acids. A remark on this clone: The antigen is unknown.

Libraries were prepared by immunoSEQ multiplex PCR; TCRdb keeps only in-frame clonotypes and omits some of them. The sample lists roughly 200,000 clones, about 90% occurring once. The chain is built from TRBV19 and TRBJ2-1; the match to TRBD2 covers 10 bases. The sequences come from peripheral blood, collected on day 0 of AZD1222 vaccination. This TCR was recovered from an adult in good health. CDR3 in amino acids: CASSIVGLAGAISSYNEQFF. DNA of the CDR3: TGTGCCAGTAGTATCGTGGGGCTAGCGGGGGCCATTAGCTCCTACAATGAGCAGTTCTTC.